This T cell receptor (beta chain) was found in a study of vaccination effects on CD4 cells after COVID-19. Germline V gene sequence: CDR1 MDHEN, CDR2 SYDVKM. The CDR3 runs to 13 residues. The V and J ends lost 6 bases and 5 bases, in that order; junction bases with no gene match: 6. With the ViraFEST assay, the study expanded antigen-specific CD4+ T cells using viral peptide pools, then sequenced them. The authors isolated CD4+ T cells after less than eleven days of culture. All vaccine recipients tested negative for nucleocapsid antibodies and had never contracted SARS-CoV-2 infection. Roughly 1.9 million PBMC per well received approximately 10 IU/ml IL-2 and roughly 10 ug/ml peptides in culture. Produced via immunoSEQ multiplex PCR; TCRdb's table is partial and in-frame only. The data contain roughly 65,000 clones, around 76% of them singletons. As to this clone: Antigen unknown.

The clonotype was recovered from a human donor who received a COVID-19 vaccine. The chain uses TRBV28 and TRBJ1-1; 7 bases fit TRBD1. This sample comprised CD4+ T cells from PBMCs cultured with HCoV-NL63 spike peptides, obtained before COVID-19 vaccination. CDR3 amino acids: CASRGQASTEAFF. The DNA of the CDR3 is TGTGCCAGCAGAGGACAGGCAAGTACTGAAGCTTTCTTT.